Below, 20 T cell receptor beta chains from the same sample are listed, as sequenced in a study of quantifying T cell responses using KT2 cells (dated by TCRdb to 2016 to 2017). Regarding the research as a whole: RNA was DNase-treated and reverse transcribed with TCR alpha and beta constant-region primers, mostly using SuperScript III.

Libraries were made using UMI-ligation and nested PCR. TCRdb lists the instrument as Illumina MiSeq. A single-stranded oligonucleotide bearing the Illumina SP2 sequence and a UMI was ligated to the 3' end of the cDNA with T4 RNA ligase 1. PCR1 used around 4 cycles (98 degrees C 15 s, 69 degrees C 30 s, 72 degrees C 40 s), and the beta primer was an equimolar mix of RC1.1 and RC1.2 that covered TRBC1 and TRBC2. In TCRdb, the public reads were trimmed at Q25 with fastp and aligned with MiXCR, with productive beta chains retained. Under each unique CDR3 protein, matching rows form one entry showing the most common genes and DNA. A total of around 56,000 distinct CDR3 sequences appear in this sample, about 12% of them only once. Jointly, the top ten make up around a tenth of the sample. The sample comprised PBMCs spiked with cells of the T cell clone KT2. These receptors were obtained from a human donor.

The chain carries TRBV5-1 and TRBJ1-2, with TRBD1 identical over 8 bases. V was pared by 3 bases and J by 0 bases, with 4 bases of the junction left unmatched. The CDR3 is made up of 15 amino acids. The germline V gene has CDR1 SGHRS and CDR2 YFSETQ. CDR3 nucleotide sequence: TGCGCCAGCAGCTACGGGACAGGAGCTAACTATGGCTACACCTTC. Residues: CASSYGTGANYGYTF.

The CDR3 DNA follows: TGTGCCAGCAGCCTCAGCCGGTCAACTAATGAAAAACTGTTTTTT. Translation: CASSLSRSTNEKLFF. J is TRBJ1-4 and V is TRBV4-2; D is ambiguous. Germline V CDR1 and CDR2: LGHNA, YNFKEQ. Trimming pared 4 bases from V and 0 bases from J, leaving 9 bases between. The CDR3 has 15 residues.

CDR3 region: CSARDLGSVGAYNEQFF. DNA of the CDR3: TGCAGTGCTAGAGATTTAGGAAGCGTAGGTGCGTACAATGAGCAGTTCTTC. The chain recombines TRBV20-1 with TRBJ2-1; D is unclear. CDR1 and CDR2 from the germline V gene are DFQATT and SNEGSKA (reference sequence). This CDR3 has 17 amino acids. V was trimmed by 0 bases and J by 4 bases, leaving 19 bases between them.

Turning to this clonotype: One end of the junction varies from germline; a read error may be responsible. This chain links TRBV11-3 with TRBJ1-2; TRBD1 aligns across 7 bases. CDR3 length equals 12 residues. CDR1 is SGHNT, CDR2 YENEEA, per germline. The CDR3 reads CASSRDSYGYNF. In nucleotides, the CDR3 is TGTGCCAGCAGCCGGGACAGCTATGGCTACAACTTC.

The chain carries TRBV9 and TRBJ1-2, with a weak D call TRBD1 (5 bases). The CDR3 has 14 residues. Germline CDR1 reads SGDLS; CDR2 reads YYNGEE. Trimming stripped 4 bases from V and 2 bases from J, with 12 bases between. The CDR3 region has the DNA TGTGCCAGCAGCCCAAGCGGGGCGAACTATGGCTACACCTTC. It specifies CASSPSGANYGYTF.

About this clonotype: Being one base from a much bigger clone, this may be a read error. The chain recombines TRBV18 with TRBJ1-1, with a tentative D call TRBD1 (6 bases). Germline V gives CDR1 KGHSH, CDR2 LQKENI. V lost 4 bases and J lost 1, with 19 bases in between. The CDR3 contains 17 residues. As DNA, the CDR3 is TGTGCCAGCTCACGATGGGGGGCTGACGCGAGGAACACTGAAGCTTTCTTT. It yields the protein CASSRWGADARNTEAFF.

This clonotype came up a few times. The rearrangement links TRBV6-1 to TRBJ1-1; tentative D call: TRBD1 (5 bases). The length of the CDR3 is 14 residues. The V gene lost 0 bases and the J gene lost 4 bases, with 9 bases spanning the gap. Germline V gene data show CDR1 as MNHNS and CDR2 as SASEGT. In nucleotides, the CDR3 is TGTGCCAGCAGTGAAGCGCCGGGGGGCACTGAAGCTTTCTTT. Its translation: CASSEAPGGTEAFF.

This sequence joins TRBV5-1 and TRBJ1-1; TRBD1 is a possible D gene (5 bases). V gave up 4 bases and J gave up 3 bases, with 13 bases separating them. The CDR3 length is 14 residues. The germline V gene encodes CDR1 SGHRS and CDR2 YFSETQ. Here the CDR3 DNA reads TGCGCCAGCAGCCCAGGACACCGGGACACTGAAGCTTTCTTT. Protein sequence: CASSPGHRDTEAFF.

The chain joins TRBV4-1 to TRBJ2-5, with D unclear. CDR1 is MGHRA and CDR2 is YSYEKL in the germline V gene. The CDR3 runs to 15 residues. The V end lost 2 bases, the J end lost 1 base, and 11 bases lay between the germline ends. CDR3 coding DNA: TGCGCCAGCAGCCAACGCGGTCTCCCCCAAGAGACCCAGTACTTC. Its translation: CASSQRGLPQETQYF.

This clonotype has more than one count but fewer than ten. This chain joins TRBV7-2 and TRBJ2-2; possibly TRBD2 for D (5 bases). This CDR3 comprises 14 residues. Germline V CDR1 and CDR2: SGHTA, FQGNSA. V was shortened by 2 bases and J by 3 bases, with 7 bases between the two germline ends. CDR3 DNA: TGTGCCAGCAGCTTACAGCGGTACACCGGGGAGCTGTTTTTT. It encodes CASSLQRYTGELFF.

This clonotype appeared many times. CDR3 in DNA: TGCAGCGCGCGGGAAGGGGAAAAATTCAATGAGCAGTTCTTC. This gives the protein CSAREGEKFNEQFF. The chain uses TRBV29-1 and TRBJ2-1; a weak D match, TRBD2 (6 bases). The CDR3 runs 14 residues. The V gene lost 7 bases and the J gene lost 6 bases, with 19 bases spanning the gap. CDR1 is SQVTM and CDR2 is ANQGSEA in the germline V gene.

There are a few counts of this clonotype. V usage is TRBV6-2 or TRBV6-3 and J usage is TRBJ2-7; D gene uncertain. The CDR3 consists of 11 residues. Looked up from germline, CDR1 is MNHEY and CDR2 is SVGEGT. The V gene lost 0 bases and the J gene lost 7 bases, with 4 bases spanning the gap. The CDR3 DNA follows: TGTGCCAGCAGTTACTCGCGGGAGCAGTACTTC. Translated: CASSYSREQYF.

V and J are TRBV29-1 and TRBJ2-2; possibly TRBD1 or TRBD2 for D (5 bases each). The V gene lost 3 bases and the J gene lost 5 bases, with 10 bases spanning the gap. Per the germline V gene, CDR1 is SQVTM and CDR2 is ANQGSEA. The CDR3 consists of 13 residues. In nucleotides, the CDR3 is TGCAGCGTTGAGGGGGATCGGACCGGGGAGCTGTTTTTT. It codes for CSVEGDRTGELFF.

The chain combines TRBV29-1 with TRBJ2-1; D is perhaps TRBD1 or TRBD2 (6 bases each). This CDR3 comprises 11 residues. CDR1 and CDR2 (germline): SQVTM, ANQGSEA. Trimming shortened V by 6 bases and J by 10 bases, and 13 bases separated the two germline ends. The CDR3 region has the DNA TGCAGCGTCGGGGGCGACGGGGAGCAGTTCTTC. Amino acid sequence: CSVGGDGEQFF.

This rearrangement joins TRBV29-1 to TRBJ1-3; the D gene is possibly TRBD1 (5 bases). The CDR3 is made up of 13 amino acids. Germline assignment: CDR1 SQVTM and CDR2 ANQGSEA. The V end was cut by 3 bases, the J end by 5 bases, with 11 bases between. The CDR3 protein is CSVEGRDRNTIYF. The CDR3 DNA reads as TGCAGCGTTGAGGGCAGGGACCGAAACACCATATATTTT.

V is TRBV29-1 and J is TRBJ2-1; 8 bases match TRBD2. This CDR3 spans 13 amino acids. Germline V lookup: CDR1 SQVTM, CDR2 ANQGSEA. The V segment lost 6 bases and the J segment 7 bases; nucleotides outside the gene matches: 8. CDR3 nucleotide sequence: TGCAGCGTAGGTACGGGGGGGCAAAATGAGCAGTTCTTC. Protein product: CSVGTGGQNEQFF.

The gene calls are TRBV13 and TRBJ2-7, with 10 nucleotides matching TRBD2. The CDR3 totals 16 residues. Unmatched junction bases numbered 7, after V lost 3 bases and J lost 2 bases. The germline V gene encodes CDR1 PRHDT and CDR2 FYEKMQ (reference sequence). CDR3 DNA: TGTGCCAGCAGCTTTACGCAGCGGGAGGGCCCCTACGAGCAGTACTTC. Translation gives CASSFTQREGPYEQYF.

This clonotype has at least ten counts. The CDR3 loop is CASSPWSAGGPRGYEQYF. The CDR3 coding sequence is TGTGCCAGCAGCCCCTGGAGTGCGGGAGGGCCTCGGGGCTACGAGCAGTACTTC. The gene calls are TRBV4-2 and TRBJ2-7; 9 positions agree with TRBD2. With 4 bases clipped from V and 3 bases from J, the junction kept 16 bases outside the gene matches. The CDR3 totals 18 residues. Germline assignment: CDR1 LGHNA and CDR2 YNFKEQ.

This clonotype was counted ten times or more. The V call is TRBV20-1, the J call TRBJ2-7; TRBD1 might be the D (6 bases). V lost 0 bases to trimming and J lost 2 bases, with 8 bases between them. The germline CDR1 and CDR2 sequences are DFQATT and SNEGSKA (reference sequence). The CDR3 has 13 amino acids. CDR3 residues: CSARDNRAYEQYF. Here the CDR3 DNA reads TGCAGTGCTAGAGATAACAGGGCCTACGAGCAGTACTTC.

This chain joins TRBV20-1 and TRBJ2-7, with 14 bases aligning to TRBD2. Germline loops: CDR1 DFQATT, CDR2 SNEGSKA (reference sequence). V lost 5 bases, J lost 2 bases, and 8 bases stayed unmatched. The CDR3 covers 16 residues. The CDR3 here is CSAPWTSGRYPYEQYF. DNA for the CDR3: TGCAGTGCTCCCTGGACTAGCGGGAGGTACCCCTACGAGCAGTACTTC.